The 24 T cell receptor beta chains below were found in one sample sequenced in a study of human CD8 memory T cell subsets. TCR beta was sequenced from UMI-tagged 5' RACE libraries. TCRdb re-called the 5' RACE reads and catalogs CDR3 proteins one per entry, DNA excluded. The sample holds under 4,500 distinct CDR3 sequences. The material sequenced was CD8+ T cells from PBMCs. The source of these receptors is a human donor in good health.

The CDR3: CSAPQLAGDYNEQFF. The V gene is TRBV20-1, the J gene TRBJ2-1; TCRdb selects TRBD2, and the lack of DNA leaves this call unchecked. The CDR3 is 15 amino acids. Germline assignment: CDR1 DFQATT and CDR2 SNEGSKA (reference sequence).

This chain links TRBV4-1 with TRBJ2-2; absent DNA, TCRdb's TRBD2 call cannot be checked. Germline CDR1 and CDR2: MGHRA and YSYEKL. The CDR3 length is 20 residues. The chain's CDR3 is CASSQGLAGGSPARTGELFF.

The chain has TRBV4-2 and TRBJ2-5; TCRdb reports TRBD2, a call that lacks DNA to check it against. CDR3 size: 15 residues. CDR1 LGHNA and CDR2 YNFKEQ come from the germline V gene. Here the CDR3 reads CASGVWWAGEETQYF.

The rearrangement links TRBV25-1 to TRBJ1-1. Per the germline V gene, CDR1 is MGHDK and CDR2 is SYGVNS. The CDR3 consists of 13 residues. The CDR3 region is CASSEGMNTEAFF.

The chain has TRBV6-1 and TRBJ1-1. The V gene's germline CDR1 is MNHNS and CDR2 SASEGT. CDR3 length equals 16 residues. CDR3 sequence reads: CASIPSSYTGTPEAFF.

Considering frequency, this clonotype is medium-sized (0.01 to 0.1%). The V gene is TRBV7-3, the J gene TRBJ2-1; lacking DNA, the TRBD2 call made by TCRdb goes unchecked. The CDR3 is made up of 17 amino acids. Germline values: CDR1 SGHTA, CDR2 FQGTGA. Here the CDR3 reads CASSMGLAGGPYNEQFF.

The V call is TRBV10-3, the J call TRBJ2-1. Germline V gene data show CDR1 as ENHRY and CDR2 as SYGVKD. The CDR3 has 13 residues. CDR3 region: CAISVGVSNEQFF.

The J gene is TRBJ1-1, the V gene TRBV2. The CDR3 sequence is 12 residues long. In germline, CDR1 is SNHLY, CDR2 FYNNEI. The CDR3 spells CASSEVPTEAFF.

This clonotype is classed as medium-sized by frequency. The chain couples TRBV20-1 to TRBJ1-1; the D gene TCRdb calls, TRBD1, cannot be checked with no DNA. CDR1 is DFQATT and CDR2 is SNEGSKA in the germline V gene (reference sequence). The CDR3 length is 14 residues. CDR3 protein: CSARHRDSHTEAFF.

The chain links TRBV7-9 to TRBJ2-1; without DNA, the TCRdb call of TRBD1 cannot be checked. The CDR3 consists of 16 residues. The germline CDR1 and CDR2 sequences are SEHNR and FQNEAQ (reference sequence). This CDR3 reads CASSFLGTGDNNEQFF. The full variable domain, completed using reference TRBV7-9 and TRBJ2-1, is DTGVSQNPRHKITKRGQNVTFRCDPISEHNRLYWYRQTLGQGPEFLTYFQNEAQLEKSRLLSDRFSAERPKGSFSTLEIQRTEQGDSAMYLCASSFLGTGDNNEQFFGPGTRLTVL.

J is TRBJ2-1 and V is TRBV10-2; TCRdb calls TRBD2, which cannot be checked without DNA. This CDR3 has 14 amino acids. Looked up from germline, CDR1 is WSHSY and CDR2 is SAAADI. CDR3 region: CASSPLAGSNEQFF.

This sequence joins TRBV25-1 and TRBJ2-3; TCRdb picks TRBD1, but there is no DNA to check that call. The CDR3 is 14 residues long. CDR1 MGHDK and CDR2 SYGVNS come from the germline V gene. This CDR3 is CASSRTGEVDTQYF. Complete variable domain (other parts from reference TRBV25-1 and TRBJ2-3): EADIYQTPRYLVIGTGKKITLECSQTMGHDKMYWYQQDPGMELHLIHYSYGVNSTEKGDLSSESTVSRIRTEHFPLTLESARPSHTSQYLCASSRTGEVDTQYFGPGTRLTVL.

This clonotype counts as medium-sized (0.01 to 0.1%) by frequency. V gene TRBV7-9 combines with J gene TRBJ2-7; TCRdb outputs TRBD2, but without DNA this stays unchecked. The CDR3 is 14 amino acids. CDR1 and CDR2 (germline): SEHNR, FQNEAQ (reference sequence). CDR3 in amino acids: CASSEGLAGYEQYF.

This chain joins TRBV5-6 and TRBJ1-1; TCRdb calls TRBD1, which cannot be checked without DNA. The CDR3 contains 15 residues. Germline V CDR1 and CDR2: SGHDT, YYEEEE. CDR3 protein: CASSLYPQGATEAFF.

The V gene is TRBV18, the J gene TRBJ2-7; no DNA is available, so the TRBD2 call from TCRdb remains unchecked. The CDR3 has 16 amino acids. The V gene's germline CDR1 is KGHSH and CDR2 LQKENI. The CDR3 loop reads CASSPLTAGSYYEQYF.

This clonotype registers large by frequency. The chain combines TRBV7-8 with TRBJ1-1. CDR1 is SGHVS, CDR2 FQNEAQ, per germline. This CDR3 region has 13 residues. This CDR3 reads CASSLQDRTEAFF.

V is TRBV28 and J is TRBJ2-7. The V gene's germline CDR1 is MDHEN and CDR2 SYDVKM. The CDR3 is 13 amino acids. CDR3 amino acids: CASSLGRVNEQYF.

The rearrangement uses TRBV7-7 and TRBJ2-1; the TCRdb call, TRBD1, lacks DNA for checking. The CDR3 contains 13 residues. Germline CDR1 is SSHAT and CDR2 is FNYEAQ (reference sequence). CDR3 residues: CASSHTGGDEQFF.

Judged by frequency, this clonotype is medium-sized. V gene TRBV4-2 combines with J gene TRBJ2-1; TCRdb reports TRBD2, a call that lacks DNA to check it against. Germline assignment: CDR1 LGHNA and CDR2 YNFKEQ. The CDR3 totals 16 residues. The CDR3 reads CASSQGGGREVDEQFF.

The J gene is TRBJ2-7, the V gene TRBV6-1; without DNA, the TCRdb call of TRBD1 cannot be checked. CDR1 and CDR2 (germline): MNHNS, SASEGT. The CDR3 loop spans 16 amino acids. The CDR3 region is CASSESPEGGPYEQYF.

The V call is TRBV24-1, the J call TRBJ2-5; the D gene TCRdb calls, TRBD1, cannot be checked with no DNA. CDR1 KGHDR and CDR2 SFDVKD come from the germline V gene. The CDR3 length is 16 residues. The CDR3 loop reads CATSDLQGGMWETQYF.

This clonotype is medium-sized by frequency. The rearrangement links TRBV28 to TRBJ1-1; TCRdb's assignment of TRBD1 cannot be checked, as there is no DNA. The germline CDR1 and CDR2 sequences are MDHEN and SYDVKM. This CDR3 spans 13 amino acids. CDR3 protein: CASSLWTAAEAFF.

The CDR3 protein is CASSIGPNSYEQYF. The rearrangement joins TRBV19 to TRBJ2-7. The germline V gene encodes CDR1 LNHDA and CDR2 SQIVND (reference sequence). This CDR3 region has 14 residues.

The rearrangement links TRBV24-1 to TRBJ2-2. This CDR3 region has 11 residues. Germline loops: CDR1 KGHDR, CDR2 SFDVKD. This CDR3 is CATAFTGELFF.